One sample yielded the 18 T cell receptor beta chains listed below, sequenced in a study of cytomegalovirus exposure and HLA in healthy donors. PCR primers comprised 60 Vbeta and 13 Jbeta primers. Method: immunoSEQ multiplex PCR; TCRdb's copy keeps in-frame clones and lacks some. Of around 190,000 clones listed, around 79% are singletons. The specimen sequenced was PBMCs. These receptors all come from a woman aged 45-65 years in good health and CMV-seronegative.

This sequence joins TRBV20-1 and TRBJ2-7; D is uncertain. This CDR3 is 10 amino acids long. CDR1 DFQATT and CDR2 SNEGSKA come from the germline V gene (reference sequence). V was pared by 3 bases and J by 7 bases, with 7 bases between. As DNA, the CDR3 is TGCAGTGCTAGGCTCAGGGAGCAGTACTTC. Translated: CSARLREQYF.

V and J are TRBV19 and TRBJ2-6; D might be TRBD2 (6 bases). The germline gives CDR1 LNHDA, CDR2 SQIVND (reference sequence). The CDR3 runs to 16 residues. Trimming stripped 2 bases from V and 2 bases from J, with 10 bases between. Written as DNA, the CDR3 is TGTGCCAGTAGTATATTTGCGGGGCCTGGGGCCAACGTCCTGACTTTC. Protein product: CASSIFAGPGANVLTF.

The gene calls are TRBV18 and TRBJ1-4, with TRBD1 as a possible D gene (6 bases). The length of the CDR3 is 13 residues. V lost 6 bases to trimming and J lost 4 bases, with 9 bases between them. CDR1 KGHSH and CDR2 LQKENI come from the germline V gene. CDR3 sequence reads: CASSDRLNEKLFF. CDR3 nucleotides: TGTGCCAGCTCGGACAGACTTAATGAAAAACTGTTTTTT.

The V and J genes are TRBV27 and TRBJ1-2; maybe TRBD1 (6 bases). Germline CDR1 MNHEY, CDR2 SMNVEV (reference sequence). The length of the CDR3 is 14 residues. The V gene lost 2 bases and the J gene lost 5 bases, with 12 bases spanning the gap. DNA for the CDR3: TGTGCCAGCAGTTTAACTGGGACACGATATGGCTACACCTTC. Its translation: CASSLTGTRYGYTF.

The CDR3 DNA reads TGTGCCAGCAGTTTGGAGACGTATCGCCCGGGGGGTACGCAGTATTTT. It translates to CASSLETYRPGGTQYF. The chain couples TRBV28 to TRBJ2-3; 7 bases align to TRBD2. CDR3 length equals 16 residues. V trimming: 3 bases; J trimming: 8 bases; junction bases outside the gene matches: 14. From germline, CDR1 is MDHEN and CDR2 SYDVKM.

CDR3 protein: CASSDSGLAGGPGTQYF. The CDR3 coding sequence is TGTGCCAGCAGTGACTCGGGACTAGCGGGAGGGCCGGGTACGCAGTATTTT. The chain employs TRBV6-4 and TRBJ2-3, with 16 bases aligning to TRBD2. After removal of 0 bases from V and 8 bases from J, the junction contained 5 bases not matched to a gene. Germline assignment: CDR1 MRHNA and CDR2 SNTAGT. CDR3 length: 17 residues.

V and J are TRBV19 and TRBJ1-4; 11 bases are shared with TRBD1. The CDR3 runs to 15 residues. Germline loops: CDR1 LNHDA, CDR2 SQIVND (reference sequence). The trim removed 8 bases at V and 9 bases at J, leaving 11 bases unmatched. CDR3 bases: TGTGCCAGTGGATTAATCGGGACAGGGGGACAAAAACTGTTTTTT. Protein product: CASGLIGTGGQKLFF.

Only a few counts were recorded for this clone. Other DNA sequences within the sample encode an identical CDR3. The chain links TRBV9 to TRBJ1-5; no clear D. V was shortened by 3 bases and J by 2 bases, with 6 bases between the two germline ends. The CDR3 is 13 amino acids. Germline lookup yields CDR1 SGDLS and CDR2 YYNGEE. CDR3 nucleotides: TGTGCCAGCAGCGACGGGGGCAATCAGCCCCAGCATTTT. It encodes CASSDGGNQPQHF.

V gene TRBV27 combines with J gene TRBJ2-1, with TRBD1 identical over 10 bases. In germline, CDR1 is MNHEY, CDR2 SMNVEV (reference sequence). The junction had 6 bases not matched to a gene; V was cut back by 5 bases and J by 5 bases. The CDR3 is 15 residues long. CDR3 sequence reads: CASSVIGTGDNEQFF. The CDR3 bases are TGTGCCAGCAGTGTGATCGGGACAGGGGACAATGAGCAGTTCTTC.

The J gene is TRBJ2-3, the V gene TRBV5-1; D call uncertain. Germline V gives CDR1 SGHRS, CDR2 YFSETQ. This CDR3 spans 14 amino acids. V dropped 4 bases and J dropped 0 bases, with 9 bases sitting between them. CDR3 residues: CASSARSSTDTQYF. Written as DNA, the CDR3 is TGCGCCAGCAGCGCACGGTCTAGCACAGATACGCAGTATTTT.

This chain uses TRBV6-4 with TRBJ2-7; D is possibly TRBD2 (5 bases). The CDR3 runs 13 residues. CDR1 is MRHNA and CDR2 is SNTAGT in the germline V gene. The germline V and J ends were trimmed by 6 bases and 1 base, with 10 bases remaining between them. The CDR3 loop is CASRADGSYEQYF. CDR3 in DNA: TGTGCCAGCAGAGCGGACGGATCCTACGAGCAGTACTTC.

This chain links TRBV5-1 with TRBJ1-3; a possible D gene is TRBD1 (6 bases). Germline V CDR1 and CDR2: SGHRS, YFSETQ. This CDR3 has 16 amino acids. Deletions cut 4 bases from V and 0 bases from J, with 14 bases between. DNA for the CDR3: TGCGCCAGCAGCCGCGGGGGCGGTAGCTCTGGAAACACCATATATTTT. Translation gives CASSRGGGSSGNTIYF. Filled out from reference TRBV5-1 and TRBJ1-3, the complete variable domain reads KAGVTQTPRYLIKTRGQQVTLSCSPISGHRSVSWYQQTPGQGLQFLFEYFSETQRNKGNFPGRFSGRQFSNSRSEMNVSTLELGDSALYLCASSRGGGSSGNTIYFGEGSWLTVV.

The table lists this clone with a few counts. The chain is built from TRBV5-4 and TRBJ1-4, with D uncertain. V lost 0 bases to trimming and J lost 5 bases, with 5 bases between them. Germline V lookup: CDR1 SGHNT, CDR2 YYREEE (reference sequence). The CDR3 extends over 13 amino acids. CDR3 in amino acids: CASSLERNEKLFF. The CDR3 DNA is TGTGCCAGCAGCTTGGAGAGGAATGAAAAACTGTTTTTT. The full variable domain, completed using reference TRBV5-4 and TRBJ1-4, is ETGVTQSPTHLIKTRGQQVTLRCSSQSGHNTVSWYQQALGQGPQFIFQYYREEENGRGNFPPRFSGLQFPNYSSELNVNALELDDSALYLCASSLERNEKLFFGSGTQLSVL.

This clone was seen only once. The V and J genes are TRBV19 and TRBJ1-1, with 7 bases identical to TRBD1. The CDR3 has 14 residues. The germline CDR1 and CDR2 sequences are LNHDA and SQIVND (reference sequence). V trimming: 7 bases; J trimming: 1 base; junction bases outside the gene matches: 6. CDR3 in amino acids: CASTTGTANTEAFF. In DNA, the CDR3 is TGTGCCAGTACTACCGGGACAGCGAACACTGAAGCTTTCTTT. The whole variable domain, filled in from reference TRBV19 and TRBJ1-1, reads DGGITQSPKYLFRKEGQNVTLSCEQNLNHDAMYWYRQDPGQGLRLIYYSQIVNDFQKGDIAEGYSVSREKKESFPLTVTSAQKNPTAFYLCASTTGTANTEAFFGQGTRLTVV.

The V gene is TRBV29-1, the J gene TRBJ2-7; 12 bases are shared with TRBD2. The J segment lost 9 bases and the V segment lost 1 base, leaving 4 bases of the junction unmatched. The CDR3 loop spans 13 amino acids. From germline, CDR1 is SQVTM and CDR2 ANQGSEA. The CDR3 sequence: CSVEATSGGLQYF. In DNA form, the CDR3 reads TGCAGCGTTGAAGCGACTAGCGGGGGCTTGCAGTACTTC.

This sequence joins TRBV7-2 and TRBJ1-6; D is perhaps TRBD1 (5 bases). This CDR3 is built from 15 residues. Germline V gene sequence: CDR1 SGHTA, CDR2 FQGNSA. V was pared by 1 base and J by 11 bases, with 15 bases between. The CDR3 sequence is CASSLGGRSGAPLHF. The CDR3 nucleotides are TGTGCCAGCAGCTTAGGGGGTCGATCGGGGGCACCCCTCCACTTT.

CDR3 protein: CASSQDPGGKDYEAFF. The CDR3 DNA sequence: TGCGCCAGCAGCCAAGATCCCGGGGGTAAGGACTATGAAGCTTTCTTT. This sequence joins TRBV4-1 and TRBJ1-1; possibly TRBD1 for D (5 bases). Germline V lookup: CDR1 MGHRA, CDR2 YSYEKL. This CDR3 is built from 16 residues. V was trimmed by 0 bases and J by 7 bases, leaving 18 bases between them.

The CDR3 DNA reads TGTGCCAGCAGCCTCCTAGACGAGCAGTACTTC. Encoded protein: CASSLLDEQYF. The chain joins TRBV7-2 to TRBJ2-7; D is uncertain. This CDR3 spans 11 amino acids. Germline V CDR1 and CDR2: SGHTA, FQGNSA. Trimming pared 5 bases from V and 5 bases from J, leaving 7 bases between.